The 27 T cell receptor beta chains listed next were all sequenced from one sample in a study of beta chain features in type 1 diabetes. TCRB transcripts that were expressed got sequenced, as all of the isolated RNA had been reverse transcribed. Repertoires were generated with immunoSEQ multiplex PCR, while TCRdb's copy carries only in-frame clones and drops some. The sample shows fewer than 350,000 clones, about 15% of them seen only once. No antigen has been identified for these receptors. Points from the study as a whole: For Type 1 diabetes patients, all four CD4+ subsets carried TCRB CDR3s that were moderately but significantly shorter.

The source material was naive CD4+ T cells from blood. The receptors come from a man between 18 and 29 years old with type 1 diabetes.

The V call is TRBV21-1, the J call TRBJ1-2. TRBV21-1 is designated a pseudogene. The CDR3 has 9 amino acids. CDR3 nucleotide sequence: TGTGCCAGCAGCAAAGTAGGAGACTTC. Translating it yields CASSKVGDF.

Only a few counts were recorded for this clone. Distinct nucleotide sequences in the sample also encode this CDR3. The chain joins TRBV5-4 to TRBJ2-1; D perhaps matches TRBD2 (6 bases). Germline CDR1 reads SGHNT; CDR2 reads YYREEE (reference sequence). The V and J ends lost 0 bases and 4 bases respectively, with 11 bases between them. This CDR3 contains 15 residues. The CDR3 DNA sequence: TGTGCCAGCAGCTTGGATAGCGGAGGGTACAATGAGCAGTTCTTC. Encoded protein: CASSLDSGGYNEQFF.

This clone was seen a few times. The CDR3 bases are TGTGCCAGCAGCTTACACCTCGGGACAGGGTCGGCGCAGTTCTTC. It encodes CASSLHLGTGSAQFF. J is TRBJ2-1 and V is TRBV7-2; 9 bases match TRBD1. The CDR3 is 15 residues long. Germline CDR1 SGHTA, CDR2 FQGNSA. Trimming took 2 bases from V and 12 from J; bases not matched to a gene: 11.

CDR3 protein: CASRGTVGSPLHF. DNA for the CDR3: TGTGCCAGCAGGGGGACAGTAGGTTCACCCCTCCACTTT. This sequence joins TRBV2 and TRBJ1-6, with 7 bases identical to TRBD1. The CDR3 is 13 residues long. Germline CDR1 reads SNHLY; CDR2 reads FYNNEI. Losses at the gene ends were 6 bases for V and 9 bases for J; bases not matched to a gene: 5.

As regards this clone: The same CDR3 can be traced to other DNA sequences in this sample. The gene calls are TRBV28 and TRBJ2-1; no clear D. CDR1 and CDR2 (germline): MDHEN, SYDVKM. The CDR3 sequence is 12 residues long. Trimming shortened V by 3 bases and J by 7 bases, and 7 bases separated the two germline ends. The CDR3 loop reads CASSLVRNEQFF. Written as DNA, the CDR3 is TGTGCCAGCAGTTTGGTACGGAATGAGCAGTTCTTC. The full variable domain, its missing parts supplied by reference TRBV28 and TRBJ2-1, is DVKVTQSSRYLVKRTGEKVFLECVQDMDHENMFWYRQDPGLGLRLIYFSYDVKMKEKGDIPEGYSVSREKKERFSLILESASTNQTSMYLCASSLVRNEQFFGPGTRLTVL.

This rearrangement joins TRBV4-2 to TRBJ2-1, with TRBD2 matching 12 bases. CDR1 is LGHNA and CDR2 is YNFKEQ in the germline V gene. The CDR3 extends over 20 amino acids. After removal of 0 bases from V and 1 base from J, the junction contained 10 bases not matched to a gene. CDR3 DNA sequence: TGTGCCAGCAGCCAAGATCTAGCGGGAGGGCATATAAGATCCTACAATGAGCAGTTCTTC. Translating it yields CASSQDLAGGHIRSYNEQFF.

The V call is TRBV7-9, the J call TRBJ1-1; tentatively, D is TRBD1 (6 bases). Germline CDR1 reads SEHNR; CDR2 reads FQNEAQ (reference sequence). This CDR3 has 13 residues. V lost 5 bases and J lost 4, with 11 bases in between. CDR3 residues: CASSRQGPTEAFF. The CDR3 DNA reads TGTGCCAGCAGCCGTCAGGGGCCCACTGAAGCTTTCTTT.

The chain links TRBV4-2 to TRBJ1-4; no reliable D call. CDR3 length: 15 residues. Deletions cut 8 bases from V and 0 bases from J, with 13 bases between. Germline lookup yields CDR1 LGHNA and CDR2 YNFKEQ. This chain's CDR3 is CASSQAGATNEKLFF. The CDR3 nucleotides read TGTGCCAGCTCTCAGGCGGGCGCAACTAATGAAAAACTGTTTTTT.

Only a few counts were recorded for this clone. The chain uses TRBV5-1 and TRBJ2-2; the match to TRBD1 covers 8 bases. The CDR3 runs to 15 residues. The V gene's germline CDR1 is SGHRS and CDR2 YFSETQ. The J segment lost 0 bases and the V segment lost 4 bases, leaving 2 bases of the junction unmatched. CDR3 DNA: TGCGCCAGCAGCCAGGACAGGGCGAACACCGGGGAGCTGTTTTTT. Encoded protein: CASSQDRANTGELFF.

This clone was observed a few times. The V gene is TRBV23-1, the J gene TRBJ1-2; 7 nucleotides line up with TRBD1. TRBV23-1 is labeled an ORF, and its function is uncertain. V shed 0 bases, J shed 4 bases, and the junction held 8 bases outside the gene matches. The CDR3 is 16 amino acids. The CDR3 loop is CASSQSPRQGTYGYTF. CDR3 coding DNA: TGCGCCAGCAGTCAATCGCCGCGACAGGGTACCTATGGCTACACCTTC.

In this sample, this clone turned up a few times. CDR3 sequence: CASSRLDRLYEQYF. The CDR3 nucleotides read TGTGCCAGCAGCAGACTCGACAGGCTCTACGAGCAGTACTTC. The rearrangement uses TRBV28 and TRBJ2-7, with D possibly TRBD1 on 6 matching bases. V was pared by 6 bases and J by 3 bases, with 15 bases between. CDR1 is MDHEN and CDR2 is SYDVKM in the germline V gene. The CDR3 extends over 14 amino acids.

This clone turned up a few times. The chain has TRBV28 and TRBJ2-5, with a tentative D call TRBD2 (6 bases). This CDR3 comprises 15 residues. Germline V CDR1 and CDR2: MDHEN, SYDVKM. Between the trimmed V and J ends, which lost 7 bases and 0 bases, there was a span of 15 bases. CDR3 amino acids: CASTSGAGNQETQYF. Written as DNA, the CDR3 is TGTGCCAGCACTTCGGGAGCAGGGAACCAAGAGACCCAGTACTTC.

The rearrangement links TRBV28 to TRBJ2-1; 12 positions match TRBD2. This CDR3 contains 17 residues. Germline V gene data show CDR1 as MDHEN and CDR2 as SYDVKM. V lost 6 bases to trimming and J lost 5 bases; unmatched junction nucleotides: 11. The CDR3 bases are TGTGCCAGCAGCCCAGTCCTAGCGGGGGGGCCTGACAATGAGCAGTTCTTC. Translation gives CASSPVLAGGPDNEQFF.

Here the CDR3 reads CAMAGGTGQPQHF. The CDR3 coding sequence is TGTGCCATGGCAGGGGGTACAGGGCAGCCCCAGCATTTT. The chain is built from TRBV10-3 and TRBJ1-5; 7 bases match TRBD1. V was clipped by 9 bases and J by 7 bases; unmatched bases: 9. Germline V CDR1 and CDR2: ENHRY, SYGVKD. CDR3 length: 13 amino acids.

This chain connects TRBV19 to TRBJ1-4, with 7 positions matching TRBD1. Germline CDR1 is LNHDA and CDR2 is SQIVND (reference sequence). The CDR3 loop spans 15 amino acids. V lost 0 bases and J lost 5; bases outside the gene matches: 3. The CDR3 nucleotides read TGTGCCAGTAGTATAGACCTGGACAGGAATGAAAAACTGTTTTTT. This encodes CASSIDLDRNEKLFF.

This chain joins TRBV6-5 and TRBJ2-5; D is uncertain. Trimming removed 2 bases at V and 1 base at J, with 5 bases between. This CDR3 has 13 residues. CDR1 and CDR2 from the germline V gene are MNHEY and SVGAGI. The CDR3 spells CASSYRPQETQYF. Written as DNA, the CDR3 is TGTGCCAGCAGTTACCGTCCCCAAGAGACCCAGTACTTC.

The chain has TRBV5-1 and TRBJ2-1; 9 bases line up with TRBD1. Germline V gene data show CDR1 as SGHRS and CDR2 as YFSETQ. The CDR3 is 21 residues long. The V and J ends lost 2 bases and 0 bases, in that order; junction bases with no gene match: 18. CDR3 sequence reads: CASSFLSGTGPSGSSYNEQFF. As DNA, the CDR3 is TGCGCCAGCAGCTTCTTGTCCGGGACAGGGCCCTCGGGGAGCTCCTACAATGAGCAGTTCTTC.

The genes are TRBV29-1 and TRBJ2-5; D is perhaps TRBD2 (6 bases). CDR1 is SQVTM, CDR2 ANQGSEA, per germline. The V end lost 3 bases, the J end lost 6 bases, and 14 bases lay between the germline ends. The CDR3 extends over 13 amino acids. CDR3 sequence: CSVDPAGKKTQYF. The CDR3 bases are TGCAGCGTTGATCCGGCGGGGAAAAAGACCCAGTACTTC.

This clone was picked up a small number of times. V gene TRBV5-6 combines with J gene TRBJ2-3; no firm D call. Trimming stripped 1 base from V and 6 bases from J, with 6 bases between. The CDR3 covers 12 residues. Germline V gene sequence: CDR1 SGHDT, CDR2 YYEEEE. This CDR3 is CASSLFSDTQYF. The CDR3 nucleotides read TGTGCCAGCAGCTTGTTCTCCGATACGCAGTATTTT. Full variable domain (outside the CDR3, taken from reference TRBV5-6 and TRBJ2-3): DAGVTQSPTHLIKTRGQQVTLRCSPKSGHDTVSWYQQALGQGPQFIFQYYEEEERQRGNFPDRFSGHQFPNYSSELNVNALLLGDSALYLCASSLFSDTQYFGPGTRLTVL.

The table lists this clone with a few counts. This sequence joins TRBV2 and TRBJ1-6, with TRBD1 as a possible D gene (5 bases). The CDR3 consists of 12 residues. The germline V gene encodes CDR1 SNHLY and CDR2 FYNNEI. Deletions cut 6 bases from V and 14 bases from J, with 14 bases between. The DNA of the CDR3 is TGTGCCAGCAGGGGGCCCCCGTGGACCCTCCACTTT. Its protein product is CASRGPPWTLHF.

The CDR3: CSVILFRDRPYNEQFF. DNA of the CDR3: TGCAGCGTCATCCTGTTCCGGGACAGGCCCTACAATGAGCAGTTCTTC. The J gene is TRBJ2-1, the V gene TRBV29-1; TRBD1 matches 8 bases. This CDR3 has 16 residues. V lost 6 bases, J lost 2 bases, and 12 bases stayed unmatched. Germline V gene sequence: CDR1 SQVTM, CDR2 ANQGSEA.

The chain has TRBV28 and TRBJ2-1; TRBD1 aligns across 11 bases. Germline V lookup: CDR1 MDHEN, CDR2 SYDVKM. J gave up 6 bases and V 4 bases, and 2 bases lay outside the gene matches. There are 14 residues in the CDR3. The CDR3 nucleotides read TGTGCCAGCAGTTCGGGACAGGGGGTCAATGAGCAGTTCTTC. Translation gives CASSSGQGVNEQFF.

This chain uses TRBV5-1 with TRBJ2-5; the D gene is possibly TRBD2 (8 bases). CDR1 and CDR2 from the germline V gene are SGHRS and YFSETQ. The CDR3 has 16 residues. V was trimmed by 4 bases and J by 3 bases, leaving 19 bases between them. The CDR3 coding sequence is TGCGCCAGCAGCCGAGAGGGGGCACTAGCGGAAGAGACCCAGTACTTC. This gives the protein CASSREGALAEETQYF.

The CDR3 is CASPGNEQFF. CDR3 nucleotides: TGTGCCAGTCCGGGAAATGAGCAGTTCTTC. The V gene is TRBV6-5, the J gene TRBJ2-1; D may be TRBD2 (5 bases). Trimming stripped 9 bases from V and 7 bases from J, with 7 bases between. CDR1 and CDR2 (germline): MNHEY, SVGAGI. This CDR3 is built from 10 residues.

This chain links TRBV14 with TRBJ2-7; 11 nucleotides align to TRBD1. The V segment lost 5 bases and the J segment 5 bases; nucleotides outside the gene matches: 5. Germline loops: CDR1 SGHDN, CDR2 FVKESK. CDR3 size: 14 residues. The CDR3 nucleotides are TGTGCCAGCAGCGCCCGGACAGGGGGCGACGAGCAGTACTTC. It encodes CASSARTGGDEQYF.

This clone was seen a handful of times. V is TRBV28 and J is TRBJ2-7; possible D gene TRBD1, 6 bases. This CDR3 is 15 amino acids long. Trimming took off 10 bases at V and 2 bases at J, with 21 bases between the two ends. Germline loops: CDR1 MDHEN, CDR2 SYDVKM. The CDR3, as DNA: TGTGCCATAGGGGGAGCAGACACTCCGGCCTACGAGCAGTACTTC. Its translation: CAIGGADTPAYEQYF.

This clone was seen only a few times. The gene calls are TRBV28 and TRBJ2-1, with 11 bases matching TRBD2. Germline V lookup: CDR1 MDHEN, CDR2 SYDVKM. Trimming at V came to 5 bases and at J to 0 bases, leaving 3 bases not matched to a gene. The CDR3 is 16 amino acids. The CDR3 sequence: CASSKTSGNSYNEQFF. CDR3 nucleotides: TGTGCCAGCAGTAAGACTAGCGGGAACTCCTACAATGAGCAGTTCTTC.